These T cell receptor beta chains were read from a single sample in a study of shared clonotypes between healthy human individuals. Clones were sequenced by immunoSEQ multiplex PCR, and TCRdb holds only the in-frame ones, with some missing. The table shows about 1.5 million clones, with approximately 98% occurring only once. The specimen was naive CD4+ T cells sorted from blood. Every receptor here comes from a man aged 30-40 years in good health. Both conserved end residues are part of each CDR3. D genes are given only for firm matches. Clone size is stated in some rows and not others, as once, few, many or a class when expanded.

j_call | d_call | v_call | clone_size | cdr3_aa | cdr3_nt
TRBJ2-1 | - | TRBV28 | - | CACRNEQFF | TGTGCCTGTAGGAATGAGCAGTTCTTC
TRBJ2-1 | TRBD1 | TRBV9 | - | CASSVGDRGGNEQFF | TGTGCCAGCAGCGTTGGCGACAGGGGTGGCAATGAGCAGTTCTTC
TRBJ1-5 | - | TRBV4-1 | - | CASSQDLGNNQPQHF | TGCGCCAGCAGCCAAGATTTAGGGAACAATCAGCCCCAGCATTTT
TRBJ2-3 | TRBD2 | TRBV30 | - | CAWSEDSGTSTDTQYF | TGTGCCTGGAGTGAAGATAGCGGGACTAGCACAGATACGCAGTATTTT
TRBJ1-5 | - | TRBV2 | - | CASSGFGRGGNQPQHF | TGTGCCAGCAGTGGTTTTGGCAGGGGTGGCAATCAGCCCCAGCATTTT
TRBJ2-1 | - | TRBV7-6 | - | CASSLGGGGYNEQFF | TGTGCCAGCAGCTTAGGGGGGGGCGGTTACAATGAGCAGTTCTTC
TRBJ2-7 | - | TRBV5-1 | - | CASSPRVLHEQYF | TGCGCCAGCAGCCCCCGGGTCCTTCACGAGCAGTACTTC
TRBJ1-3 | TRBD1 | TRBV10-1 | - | CASSAGTDSGNTIYF | TGCGCCAGCAGTGCTGGGACAGACTCTGGAAACACCATATATTTT
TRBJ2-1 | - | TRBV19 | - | CASSQGKQFF | TGTGCCAGTAGTCAGGGGAAGCAGTTCTTC
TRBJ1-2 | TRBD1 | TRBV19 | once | CASSMADRQNGYTF | TGTGCCAGTAGTATGGCGGACAGGCAAAATGGCTACACCTTC
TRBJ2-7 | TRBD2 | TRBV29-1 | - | CSVMGLAGGLPYEQYF | TGCAGCGTTATGGGACTAGCGGGAGGGCTTCCCTACGAGCAGTACTTC
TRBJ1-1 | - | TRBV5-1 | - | CASSLAHMNTEAFF | TGCGCCAGCAGCTTGGCCCACATGAACACTGAAGCTTTCTTT
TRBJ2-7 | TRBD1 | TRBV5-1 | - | CASSSGDRSTEQYF | TGCGCCAGCAGCTCCGGGGACAGAAGTACAGAGCAGTACTTC
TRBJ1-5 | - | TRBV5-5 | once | CASSSGLWGRDQPQHF | TGTGCCAGCAGCTCGGGATTATGGGGACGTGATCAGCCCCAGCATTTT
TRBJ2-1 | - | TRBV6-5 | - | CASKGLVHNEQFF | TGTGCCAGCAAGGGACTTGTACACAATGAGCAGTTCTTC
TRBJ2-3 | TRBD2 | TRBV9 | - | CASSVAAGGTTDTQYF | TGTGCCAGCAGCGTAGCAGCGGGGGGTACCACAGATACGCAGTATTTT
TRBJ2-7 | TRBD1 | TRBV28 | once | CASSLLGQGRYEQYF | TGTGCCAGCAGTTTATTAGGACAGGGGAGGTACGAGCAGTACTTC
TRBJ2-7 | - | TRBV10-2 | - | CASTRTGGGAGGSYEQYF | TGCGCCAGCACAAGGACAGGGGGAGGAGCGGGAGGCTCCTACGAGCAGTACTTC
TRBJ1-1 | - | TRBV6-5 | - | CASRAGPYTEAFF | TGTGCCAGCCGGGCAGGACCCTACACTGAAGCTTTCTTT
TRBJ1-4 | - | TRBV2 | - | CASNKADATNEKLFF | TGTGCCAGCAACAAAGCGGATGCAACTAATGAAAAACTGTTTTTT
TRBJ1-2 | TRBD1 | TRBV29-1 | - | CSVETGGGYGYTF | TGCAGCGTTGAAACAGGGGGCGGATATGGCTACACCTTC
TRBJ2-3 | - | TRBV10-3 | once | CAIRETDTQYF | TGTGCCATTAGAGAAACAGATACGCAGTATTTT
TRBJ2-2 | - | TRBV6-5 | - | CASSYRGETGELFF | TGTGCCAGCAGTTACAGGGGGGAGACCGGGGAGCTGTTTTTT
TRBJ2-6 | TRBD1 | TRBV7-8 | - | CACGDRGGLEGANVLTF | TGTGCCTGCGGCGATAGAGGGGGCTTGGAAGGGGCCAACGTCCTGACTTTC
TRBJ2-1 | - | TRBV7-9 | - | CASSLRVDSYNEQFF | TGTGCCAGCAGCTTAAGGGTAGATTCCTACAATGAGCAGTTCTTC
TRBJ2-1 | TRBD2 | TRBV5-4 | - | CASSPLSGVSYNEQFF | TGTGCCAGCAGCCCCCTTAGCGGGGTCTCCTACAATGAGCAGTTCTTC